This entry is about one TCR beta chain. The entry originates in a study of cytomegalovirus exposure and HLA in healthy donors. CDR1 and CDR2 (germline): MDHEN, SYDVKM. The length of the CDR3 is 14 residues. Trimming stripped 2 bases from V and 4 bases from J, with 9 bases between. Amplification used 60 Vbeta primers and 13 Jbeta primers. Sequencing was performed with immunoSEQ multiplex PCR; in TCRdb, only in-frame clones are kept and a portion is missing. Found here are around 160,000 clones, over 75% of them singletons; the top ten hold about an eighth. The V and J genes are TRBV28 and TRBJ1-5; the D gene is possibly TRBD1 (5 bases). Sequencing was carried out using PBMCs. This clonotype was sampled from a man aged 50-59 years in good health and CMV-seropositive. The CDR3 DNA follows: TGTGCCAGCAGTTTAGGCAGGGTAAATCAGCCCCAGCATTTT. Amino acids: CASSLGRVNQPQHF.